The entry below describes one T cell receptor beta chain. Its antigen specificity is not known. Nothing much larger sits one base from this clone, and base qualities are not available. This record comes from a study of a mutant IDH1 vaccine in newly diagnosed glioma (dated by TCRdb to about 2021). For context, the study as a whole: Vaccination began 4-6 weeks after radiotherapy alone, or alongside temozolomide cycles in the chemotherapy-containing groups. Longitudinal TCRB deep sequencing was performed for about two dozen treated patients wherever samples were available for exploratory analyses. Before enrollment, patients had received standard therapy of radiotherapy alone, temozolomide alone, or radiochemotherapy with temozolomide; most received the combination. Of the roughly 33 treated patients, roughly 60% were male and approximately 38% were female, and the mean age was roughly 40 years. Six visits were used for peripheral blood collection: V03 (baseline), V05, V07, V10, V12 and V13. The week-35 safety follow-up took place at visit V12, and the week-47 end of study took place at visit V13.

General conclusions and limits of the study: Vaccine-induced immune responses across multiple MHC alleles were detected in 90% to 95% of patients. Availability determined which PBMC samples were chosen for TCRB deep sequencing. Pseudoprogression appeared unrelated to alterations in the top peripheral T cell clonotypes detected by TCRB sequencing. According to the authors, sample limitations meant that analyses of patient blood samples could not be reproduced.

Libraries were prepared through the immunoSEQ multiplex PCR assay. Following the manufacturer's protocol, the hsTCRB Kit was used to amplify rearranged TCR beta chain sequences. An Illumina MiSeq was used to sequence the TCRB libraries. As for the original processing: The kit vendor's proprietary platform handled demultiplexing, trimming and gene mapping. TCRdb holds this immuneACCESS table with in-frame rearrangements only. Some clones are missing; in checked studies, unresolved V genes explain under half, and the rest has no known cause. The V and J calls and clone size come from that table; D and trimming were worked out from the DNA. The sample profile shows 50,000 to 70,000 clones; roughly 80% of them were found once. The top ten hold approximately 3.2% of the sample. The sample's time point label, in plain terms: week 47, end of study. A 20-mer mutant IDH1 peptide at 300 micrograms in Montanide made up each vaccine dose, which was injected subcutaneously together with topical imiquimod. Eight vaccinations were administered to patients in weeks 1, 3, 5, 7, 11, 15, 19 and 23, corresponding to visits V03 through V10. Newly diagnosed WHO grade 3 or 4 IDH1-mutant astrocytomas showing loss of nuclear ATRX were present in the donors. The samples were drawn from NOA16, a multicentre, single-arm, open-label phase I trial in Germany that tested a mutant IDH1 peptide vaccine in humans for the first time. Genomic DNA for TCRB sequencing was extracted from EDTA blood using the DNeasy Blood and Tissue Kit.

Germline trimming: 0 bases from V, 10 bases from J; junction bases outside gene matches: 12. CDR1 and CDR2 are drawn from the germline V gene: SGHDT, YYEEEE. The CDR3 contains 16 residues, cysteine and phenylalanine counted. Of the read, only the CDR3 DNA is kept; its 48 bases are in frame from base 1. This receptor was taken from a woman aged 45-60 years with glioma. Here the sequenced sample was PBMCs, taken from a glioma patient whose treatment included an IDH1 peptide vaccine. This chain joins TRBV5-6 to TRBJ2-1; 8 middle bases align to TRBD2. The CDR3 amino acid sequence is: CASSLEYGGADVEQFF. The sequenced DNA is TGTGCCAGCAGCTTGGAATACGGGGGGGCCGACGTCGAGCAGTTCTTC. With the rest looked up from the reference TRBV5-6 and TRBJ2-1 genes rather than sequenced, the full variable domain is DAGVTQSPTHLIKTRGQQVTLRCSPKSGHDTVSWYQQALGQGPQFIFQYYEEEERQRGNFPDRFSGHQFPNYSSELNVNALLLGDSALYLCASSLEYGGADVEQFFGPGTRLTVL.